This passage covers 20 T cell receptor beta chains from one sample sequenced in a study of post-analysis software for immune sequencing data. Study findings and constraints: Patients used about five TRBV segments, including TRBV5-6, TRBV5-1 and TRBV20-1, more often than controls.

Included in the TCR beta cDNA libraries were unique molecular identifiers. One entry per CDR3 protein, called by TCRdb with MiXCR from the PCR reads. The sample contains approximately 660,000 distinct CDR3 sequences, approximately 60% of which appear only once. The antigens for these receptors are not known. The sample was blood. Every receptor here comes from a girl under 10 years old with multiple sclerosis.

CDR3 sequence (DNA): TGCAGTGCTAGACCCGGGACGGACTATGGCTACACCTTC. As protein: CSARPGTDYGYTF. The V call is TRBV20-1, the J call TRBJ1-2; D may be TRBD1 (5 bases). This CDR3 is 13 amino acids long. V was trimmed by 2 bases and J by 3 bases, leaving 10 bases between them. From germline, CDR1 is DFQATT and CDR2 SNEGSKA (reference sequence).

The CDR3 nucleotides are TGTGCCAGCAGCTTGTTCACGGACAGGGTAAATGAGCAGTTCTTC. This encodes CASSLFTDRVNEQFF. The genes are TRBV5-5 and TRBJ2-1; 8 nucleotides align to TRBD1. Trimming at V came to 1 base and at J to 7 bases, leaving 7 bases not matched to a gene. The germline CDR1 and CDR2 sequences are SGHKS and YYEKEE (reference sequence). The CDR3 runs to 15 residues.

This clonotype showed up just once. The chain combines TRBV29-1 with TRBJ2-1, with TRBD2 as a possible D gene (5 bases). The CDR3 is 13 residues long. Germline CDR1 is SQVTM and CDR2 is ANQGSEA. Trimming pared 6 bases from V and 9 bases from J, leaving 18 bases between. This CDR3 reads CSVLDWTSFEQFF. CDR3 nucleotides: TGCAGCGTCCTGGACTGGACTTCATTTGAGCAGTTCTTC.

J is TRBJ1-1 and V is TRBV4-3, with D possibly being TRBD1 (6 bases). Germline V lookup: CDR1 LGHNA, CDR2 YSLEER. Trimming left V 4 bases short and J 8 bases short, with 20 bases between. There are 15 residues in the CDR3. The CDR3 here is CASSPKDPDSHEAFF. For the CDR3, the DNA is TGCGCCAGCAGCCCCAAAGATCCGGACAGCCACGAAGCTTTCTTT.

V and J are TRBV4-1 and TRBJ2-7; D remains unclear. V was cut by 3 bases and J by 0 bases, with 9 bases left in between. The CDR3 spans 14 residues. Germline V gene data show CDR1 as MGHRA and CDR2 as YSYEKL. CDR3 amino acids: CASSHRGPSYEQYF. In DNA, the CDR3 is TGCGCCAGCAGCCATCGTGGGCCCTCCTACGAGCAGTACTTC.

This clonotype was recorded once. V and J are TRBV29-1 and TRBJ1-2; D is undetermined. Between the trimmed V and J ends, which lost 4 bases and 0 bases, there was a span of 6 bases. This CDR3 is built from 12 residues. In germline, CDR1 is SQVTM, CDR2 ANQGSEA. In DNA form, the CDR3 reads TGCAGCGTTGGGAGAGCTAACTATGGCTACACCTTC. This gives the protein CSVGRANYGYTF.

This chain links TRBV6-6 with TRBJ2-3; unclear D gene. The V gene's germline CDR1 is MNHNY and CDR2 SVGAGI (reference sequence). Trimming took 0 bases from V and 4 from J, leaving 8 bases between them. The CDR3 has 14 amino acids. CDR3 loop: CASSYSSRADTQYF. The CDR3 DNA is TGTGCCAGCAGTTACTCGAGCCGGGCAGATACGCAGTATTTT.

In this sample, this clonotype turned up once. This sequence joins TRBV4-1 and TRBJ1-2; D is ambiguous. CDR1 is MGHRA, CDR2 YSYEKL, per germline. Between the trimmed V and J ends, which lost 1 base and 4 bases, there was a span of 7 bases. The CDR3 has 13 amino acids. CDR3 in DNA: TGCGCCAGCAGCCAAGGTTATCTCTATGGCTACACCTTC. Protein product: CASSQGYLYGYTF.

In this sample, this clonotype turned up many times. J is TRBJ1-2 and V is TRBV29-1; D perhaps matches TRBD1 (5 bases). Germline assignment: CDR1 SQVTM and CDR2 ANQGSEA. This CDR3 is built from 13 residues. Trimming cost V 6 bases and J 5 bases, with 16 bases left between them. The CDR3 spells CSVQGSNLYGYTF. CDR3 in DNA: TGCAGCGTGCAGGGTAGTAACTTATATGGCTACACCTTC.

This clonotype came up a few times. The V and J genes are TRBV29-1 and TRBJ2-3; 8 nucleotides match TRBD2. Trimming cost V 6 bases and J 2 bases; bases outside gene matches: 4. Germline V gene sequence: CDR1 SQVTM, CDR2 ANQGSEA. The CDR3 extends over 13 amino acids. This chain's CDR3 is CSVSGGLTDTQYF. The DNA of the CDR3 is TGCAGCGTGAGCGGGGGACTCACAGATACGCAGTATTTT.

The V and J genes are TRBV29-1 and TRBJ2-3; the match to TRBD2 covers 7 bases. The CDR3 is 14 amino acids. The junction had 4 bases not matched to a gene; V was cut back by 3 bases and J by 1 base. The germline CDR1 and CDR2 sequences are SQVTM and ANQGSEA. The CDR3 here is CSVERGRGTDTQYF. In nucleotides, the CDR3 is TGCAGCGTTGAGCGCGGGAGAGGCACAGATACGCAGTATTTT.

The gene calls are TRBV20-1 and TRBJ1-5; D is unclear. Germline V lookup: CDR1 DFQATT, CDR2 SNEGSKA (reference sequence). Trimming pared 7 bases from V and 5 bases from J, leaving 9 bases between. CDR3 size: 11 residues. As DNA, the CDR3 is TGCAGTGTGGCCAGTCATCAGCCCCAGCATTTT. Amino acid sequence: CSVASHQPQHF.

This clonotype was observed a handful of times. This chain uses TRBV6-2 or TRBV6-3 with TRBJ2-7; a possible D gene is TRBD1 (5 bases). Germline CDR1 reads MNHEY; CDR2 reads SVGEGT. V shed 3 bases and J shed 3 bases, with 33 bases lying between them. CDR3 length: 21 amino acids. CDR3: CASSYRPPHLDRRFFFYEQYF. The DNA of the CDR3 is TGTGCCAGCAGTTATAGGCCTCCGCACCTCGACAGACGGTTTTTCTTCTACGAGCAGTACTTC.

The chain employs TRBV10-3 and TRBJ2-3, with TRBD1 as a possible D gene (5 bases). The CDR3 has 16 amino acids. Germline V gene data show CDR1 as ENHRY and CDR2 as SYGVKD. V was shortened by 3 bases and J by 2 bases, with 15 bases between the two germline ends. CDR3 sequence: CAISEGAAGSTDTQYF. Written as DNA, the CDR3 is TGTGCCATCAGTGAAGGGGCGGCCGGCTCCACAGATACGCAGTATTTT.

This clonotype was seen only a few times. This chain joins TRBV7-2 and TRBJ2-3; D gene unclear. The germline V and J ends were trimmed by 1 base and 4 bases, with 6 bases remaining between them. Germline assignment: CDR1 SGHTA and CDR2 FQGNSA. The CDR3 is 13 amino acids. For the CDR3, the DNA is TGTGCCAGCAGCTTAGTCTCGGCAGATACGCAGTATTTT. The encoded protein is CASSLVSADTQYF.

V and J are TRBV5-1 and TRBJ2-7, with TRBD2 matching 11 bases. The J call may be faulty, since TRBJ2-5 better matches the DNA end. This CDR3 comprises 16 residues. Germline V gene lookup returns CDR1 SGHRS and CDR2 YFSETQ. The CDR3 DNA reads TGCGCCAGCAGCCAGGGACTAGCGGCCCATTGGGAGACCCAGTACTTC. Translated, it gives CASSQGLAAHWETQYF.

This chain connects TRBV6-5 to TRBJ2-5; D remains ambiguous. Matching the DNA end better, TRBJ2-7 makes the J call doubtful. Germline values: CDR1 MNHEY, CDR2 SVGAGI. This CDR3 is 15 amino acids long. The CDR3 is CASSYTGGLLGEQYF. The CDR3 DNA follows: TGTGCCAGCAGTTACACGGGTGGGCTTCTGGGCGAGCAGTACTTC.

The rearrangement uses TRBV4-1 and TRBJ2-3; 8 bases are shared with TRBD1. Per the germline V gene, CDR1 is MGHRA and CDR2 is YSYEKL. V lost 3 bases and J lost 6; bases outside the gene matches: 8. This CDR3 is 15 amino acids long. This chain's CDR3 is CASSQKSDRVDTQYF. In DNA form, the CDR3 reads TGCGCCAGCAGCCAGAAATCGGACAGGGTTGATACGCAGTATTTT.

This clonotype was observed a few times. The CDR3 is CSARATRGPGGEQFF. CDR3 bases: TGCAGTGCTAGGGCCACCAGGGGGCCCGGTGGAGAGCAGTTCTTC. V usage is TRBV20-1 and J usage is TRBJ2-1, with 8 bases fitting TRBD1. The germline CDR1 and CDR2 sequences are DFQATT and SNEGSKA (reference sequence). V was pared by 3 bases and J by 10 bases, with 14 bases of the junction left unmatched. This CDR3 comprises 15 residues.

This clonotype was detected a few times. The gene calls are TRBV7-2 and TRBJ2-7, with TRBD2 identical over 8 bases. The DNA end favors TRBJ2-5, so the J call may be wrong. From germline, CDR1 is SGHTA and CDR2 FQGNSA. The CDR3 runs 16 residues. CDR3 protein: CASSSGVAGNQETQYF. As DNA, the CDR3 is TGTGCCAGCAGCTCCGGGGTAGCGGGAAATCAAGAGACCCAGTACTTC.